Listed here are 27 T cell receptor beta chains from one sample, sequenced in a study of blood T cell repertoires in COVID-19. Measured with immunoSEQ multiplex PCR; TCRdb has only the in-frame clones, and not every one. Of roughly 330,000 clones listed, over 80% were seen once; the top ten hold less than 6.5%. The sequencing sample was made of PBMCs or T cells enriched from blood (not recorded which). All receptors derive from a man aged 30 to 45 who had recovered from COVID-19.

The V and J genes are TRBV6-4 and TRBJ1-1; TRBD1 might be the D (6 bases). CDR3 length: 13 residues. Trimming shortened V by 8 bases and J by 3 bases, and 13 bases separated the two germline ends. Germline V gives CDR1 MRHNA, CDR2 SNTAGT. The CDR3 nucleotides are TGTGCCAGCCGGCGAGGGGGGGACACTGAAGCTTTCTTT. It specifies CASRRGGDTEAFF.

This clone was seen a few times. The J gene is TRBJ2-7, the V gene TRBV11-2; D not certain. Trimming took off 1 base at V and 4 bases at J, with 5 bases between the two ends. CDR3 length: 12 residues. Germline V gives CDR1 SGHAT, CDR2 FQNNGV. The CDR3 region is CASSLVGYEQYF. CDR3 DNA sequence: TGTGCCAGCAGCTTAGTCGGGTACGAGCAGTACTTC.

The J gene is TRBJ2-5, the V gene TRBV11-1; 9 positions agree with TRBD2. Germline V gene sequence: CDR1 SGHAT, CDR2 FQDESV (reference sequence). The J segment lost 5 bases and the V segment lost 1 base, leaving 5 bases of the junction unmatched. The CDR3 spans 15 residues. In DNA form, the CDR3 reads TGTGCCAGCAGCTTAGTTCCTAGCGGGGCTGAGACCCAGTACTTC. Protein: CASSLVPSGAETQYF.

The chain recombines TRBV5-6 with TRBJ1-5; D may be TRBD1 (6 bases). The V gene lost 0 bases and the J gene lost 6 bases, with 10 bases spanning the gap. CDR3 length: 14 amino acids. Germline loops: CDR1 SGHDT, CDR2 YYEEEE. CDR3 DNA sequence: TGTGCCAGCAGCTTGGGGGGGCCGATTCAGCCCCAGCATTTT. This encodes CASSLGGPIQPQHF. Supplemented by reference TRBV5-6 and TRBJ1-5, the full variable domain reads DAGVTQSPTHLIKTRGQQVTLRCSPKSGHDTVSWYQQALGQGPQFIFQYYEEEERQRGNFPDRFSGHQFPNYSSELNVNALLLGDSALYLCASSLGGPIQPQHFGDGTRLSIL.

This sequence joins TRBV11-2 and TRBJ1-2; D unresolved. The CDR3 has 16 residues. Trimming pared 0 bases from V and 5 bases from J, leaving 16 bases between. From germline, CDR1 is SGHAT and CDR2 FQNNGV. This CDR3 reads CASSLEPRGGYYGYTF. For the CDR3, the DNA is TGTGCCAGCAGCTTAGAACCCCGAGGAGGGTATTATGGCTACACCTTC.

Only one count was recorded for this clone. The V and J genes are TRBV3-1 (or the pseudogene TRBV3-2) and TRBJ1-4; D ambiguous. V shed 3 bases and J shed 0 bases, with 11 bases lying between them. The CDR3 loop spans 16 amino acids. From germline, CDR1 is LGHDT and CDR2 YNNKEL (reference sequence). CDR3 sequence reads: CASSHRWRATNEKLFF. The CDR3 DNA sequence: TGTGCCAGCAGCCACAGATGGCGGGCAACTAATGAAAAACTGTTTTTT.

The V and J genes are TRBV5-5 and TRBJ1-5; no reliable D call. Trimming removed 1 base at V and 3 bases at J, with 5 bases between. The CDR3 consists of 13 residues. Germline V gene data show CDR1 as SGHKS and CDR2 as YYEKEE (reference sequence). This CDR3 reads CASSLRHNQPQHF. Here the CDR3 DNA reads TGTGCCAGCAGCTTGAGACACAATCAGCCCCAGCATTTT.

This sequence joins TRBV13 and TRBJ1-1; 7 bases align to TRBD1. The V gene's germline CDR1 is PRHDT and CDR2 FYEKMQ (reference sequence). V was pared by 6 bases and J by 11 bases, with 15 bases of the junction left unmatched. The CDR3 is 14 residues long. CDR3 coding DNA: TGTGCCAGCAGAAGAGGACAGGTTATAGGGGGCGCTTTCTTT. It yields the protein CASRRGQVIGGAFF.

CDR3 region: CASGAGGAGGNQPQHF. The CDR3 DNA follows: TGTGCCAGCGGGGCAGGGGGCGCGGGTGGCAATCAGCCCCAGCATTTT. The chain combines TRBV7-9 with TRBJ1-5; TRBD1 agrees at 8 bases. The V and J ends lost 8 bases and 2 bases, in that order; junction bases with no gene match: 11. The CDR3 has 16 residues. Germline lookup yields CDR1 SEHNR and CDR2 FQNEAQ (reference sequence).

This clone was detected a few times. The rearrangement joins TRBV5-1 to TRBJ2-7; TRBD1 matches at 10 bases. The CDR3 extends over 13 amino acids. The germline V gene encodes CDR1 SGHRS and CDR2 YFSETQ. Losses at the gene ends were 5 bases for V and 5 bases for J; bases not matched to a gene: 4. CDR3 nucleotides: TGCGCCAGCAGACTGACAGGGGGCGACGAGCAGTACTTC. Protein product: CASRLTGGDEQYF.

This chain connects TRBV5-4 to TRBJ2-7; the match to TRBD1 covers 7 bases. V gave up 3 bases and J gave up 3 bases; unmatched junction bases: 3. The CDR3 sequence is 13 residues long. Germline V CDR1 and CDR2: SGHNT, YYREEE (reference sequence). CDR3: CASSSGTDYEQYF. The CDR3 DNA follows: TGTGCCAGCAGCTCCGGGACAGACTACGAGCAGTACTTC.

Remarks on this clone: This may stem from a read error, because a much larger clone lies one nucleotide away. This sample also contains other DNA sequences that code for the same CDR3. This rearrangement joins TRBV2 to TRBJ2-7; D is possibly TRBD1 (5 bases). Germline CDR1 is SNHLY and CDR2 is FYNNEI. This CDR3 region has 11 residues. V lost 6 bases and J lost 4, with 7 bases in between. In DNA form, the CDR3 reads TGTGCCAGCAGAAGGGGTTACGAGCAGTACTTC. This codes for CASRRGYEQYF.

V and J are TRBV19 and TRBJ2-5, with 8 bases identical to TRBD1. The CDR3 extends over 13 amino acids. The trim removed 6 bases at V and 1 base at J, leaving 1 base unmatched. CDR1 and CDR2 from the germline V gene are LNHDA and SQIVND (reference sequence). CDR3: CASRTGAQETQYF. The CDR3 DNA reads TGTGCCAGTAGGACAGGGGCCCAAGAGACCCAGTACTTC.

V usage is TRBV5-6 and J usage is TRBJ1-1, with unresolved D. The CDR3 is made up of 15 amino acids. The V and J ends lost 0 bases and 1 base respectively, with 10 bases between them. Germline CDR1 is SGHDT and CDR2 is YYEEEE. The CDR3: CASSLGWGENTEAFF. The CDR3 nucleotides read TGTGCCAGCAGCTTGGGGTGGGGAGAGAACACTGAAGCTTTCTTT.

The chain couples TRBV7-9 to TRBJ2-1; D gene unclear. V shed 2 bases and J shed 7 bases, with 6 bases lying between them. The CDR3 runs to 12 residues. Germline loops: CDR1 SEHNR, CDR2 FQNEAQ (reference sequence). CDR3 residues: CASSLSRNEQFF. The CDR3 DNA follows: TGTGCCAGCAGCTTATCTCGGAATGAGCAGTTCTTC. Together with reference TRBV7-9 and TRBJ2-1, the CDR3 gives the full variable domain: DTGVSQNPRHKITKRGQNVTFRCDPISEHNRLYWYRQTLGQGPEFLTYFQNEAQLEKSRLLSDRFSAERPKGSFSTLEIQRTEQGDSAMYLCASSLSRNEQFFGPGTRLTVL.

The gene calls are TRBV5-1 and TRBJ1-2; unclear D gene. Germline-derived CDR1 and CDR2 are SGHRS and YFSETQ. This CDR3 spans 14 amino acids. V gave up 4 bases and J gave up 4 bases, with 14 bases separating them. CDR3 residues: CASSRDSSGYGYTF. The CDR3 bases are TGCGCCAGCAGCCGTGACTCTTCGGGCTATGGCTACACCTTC.

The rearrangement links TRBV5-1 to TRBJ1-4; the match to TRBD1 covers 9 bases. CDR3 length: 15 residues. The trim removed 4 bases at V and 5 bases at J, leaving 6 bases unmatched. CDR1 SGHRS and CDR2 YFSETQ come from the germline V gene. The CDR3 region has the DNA TGCGCCAGCAGCCCCGGGACAGGGCAAAATGAAAAACTGTTTTTT. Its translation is CASSPGTGQNEKLFF.

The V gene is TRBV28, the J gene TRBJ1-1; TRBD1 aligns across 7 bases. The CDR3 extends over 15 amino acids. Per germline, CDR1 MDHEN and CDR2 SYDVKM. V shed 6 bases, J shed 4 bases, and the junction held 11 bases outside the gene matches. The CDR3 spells CASSRDREMGTEAFF. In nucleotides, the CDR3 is TGTGCCAGCAGCCGCGACAGGGAAATGGGCACTGAAGCTTTCTTT.

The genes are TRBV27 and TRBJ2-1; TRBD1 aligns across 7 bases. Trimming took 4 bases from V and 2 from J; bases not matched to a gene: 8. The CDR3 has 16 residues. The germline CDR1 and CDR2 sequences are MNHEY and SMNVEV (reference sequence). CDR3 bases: TGTGCCAGCAGTTCACCGGGACAGACAACCTACAATGAGCAGTTCTTC. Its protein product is CASSSPGQTTYNEQFF.

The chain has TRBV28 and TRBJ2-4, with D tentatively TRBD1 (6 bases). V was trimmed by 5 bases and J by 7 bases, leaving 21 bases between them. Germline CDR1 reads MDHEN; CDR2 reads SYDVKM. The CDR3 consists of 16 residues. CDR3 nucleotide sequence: TGTGCCAGCAGTCCTTCCTCGGGCCCCAGGGGTAACATTCAGTACTTC. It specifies CASSPSSGPRGNIQYF.

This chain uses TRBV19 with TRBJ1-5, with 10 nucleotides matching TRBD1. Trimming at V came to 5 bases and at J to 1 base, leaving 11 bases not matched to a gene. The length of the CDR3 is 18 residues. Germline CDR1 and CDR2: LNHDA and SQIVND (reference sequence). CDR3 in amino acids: CASSPGTGDIRSNQPQHF. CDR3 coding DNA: TGTGCCAGTAGTCCCGGGACAGGGGACATAAGGAGCAATCAGCCCCAGCATTTT.

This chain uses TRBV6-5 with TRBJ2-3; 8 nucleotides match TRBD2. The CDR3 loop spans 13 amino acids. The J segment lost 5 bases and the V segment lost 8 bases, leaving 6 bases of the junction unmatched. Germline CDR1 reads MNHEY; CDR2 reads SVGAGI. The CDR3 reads CASLRGGVDTQYF. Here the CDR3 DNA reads TGTGCCAGCCTACGGGGGGGAGTAGATACGCAGTATTTT.

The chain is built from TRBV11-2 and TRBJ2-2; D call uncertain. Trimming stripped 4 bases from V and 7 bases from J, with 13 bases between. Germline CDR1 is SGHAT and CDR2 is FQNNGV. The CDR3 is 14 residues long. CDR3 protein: CASSSLRGHGELFF. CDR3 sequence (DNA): TGTGCCAGCAGCTCCCTACGAGGTCACGGGGAGCTGTTTTTT.

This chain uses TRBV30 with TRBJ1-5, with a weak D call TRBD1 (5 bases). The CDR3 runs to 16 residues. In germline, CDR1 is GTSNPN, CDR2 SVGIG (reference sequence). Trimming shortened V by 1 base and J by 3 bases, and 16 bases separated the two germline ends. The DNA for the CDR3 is TGTGCCTGGAGTGGACAGACCGGGACTTTCAATCAGCCCCAGCATTTT. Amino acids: CAWSGQTGTFNQPQHF.

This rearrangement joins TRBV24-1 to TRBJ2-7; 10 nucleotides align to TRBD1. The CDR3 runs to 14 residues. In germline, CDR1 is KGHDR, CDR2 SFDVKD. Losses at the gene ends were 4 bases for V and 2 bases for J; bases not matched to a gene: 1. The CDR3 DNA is TGTGCCACCAGTGAGGGACAGGGGACCTACGAGCAGTACTTC. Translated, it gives CATSEGQGTYEQYF.

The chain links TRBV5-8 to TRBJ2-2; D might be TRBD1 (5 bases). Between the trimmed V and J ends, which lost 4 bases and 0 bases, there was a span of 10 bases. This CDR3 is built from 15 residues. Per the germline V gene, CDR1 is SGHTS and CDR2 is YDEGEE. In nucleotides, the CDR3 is TGTGCCAGCAGCCCGTGGACAACGAACACCGGGGAGCTGTTTTTT. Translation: CASSPWTTNTGELFF.

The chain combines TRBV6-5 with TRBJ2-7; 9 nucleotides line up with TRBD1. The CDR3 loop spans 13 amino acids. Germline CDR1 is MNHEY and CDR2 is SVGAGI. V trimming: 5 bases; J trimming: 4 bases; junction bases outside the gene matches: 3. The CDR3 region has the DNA TGTGCCAGCAGTAGACAGGGGGTGTACGAGCAGTACTTC. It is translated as CASSRQGVYEQYF.